The TCR beta chain described here comes from a study of T cells in Graves' hyperthyroidism and ophthalmopathy. Amplified TCR beta CDR3 regions came from RNA transcripts. HTBI primers drove first-round RT-PCR of the TCR CDR3. TCRdb independently ran MiXCR on the multiplex PCR reads; one entry per CDR3 protein. The table has 300,000 to 350,000 distinct CDR3 sequences, about 18% seen once. This clonotype was counted at least ten times. The study excluded patients with uncontrolled infection, other autoimmune disease, pregnancy or lactation. V was cut by 1 base and J by 0 bases, with 6 bases left in between. The CDR3 runs to 13 residues. Germline lookup yields CDR1 GTSNPN and CDR2 SVGIG (reference sequence).

The sequenced material came from blood. The chain uses TRBV30 and TRBJ1-1; no reliable D call. The receptor comes from a woman aged 50 to 65 with Graves' hyperthyroidism. The CDR3 loop is CAWSGVVNTEAFF. The CDR3 nucleotides read TGTGCCTGGAGTGGGGTAGTGAACACTGAAGCTTTCTTT.